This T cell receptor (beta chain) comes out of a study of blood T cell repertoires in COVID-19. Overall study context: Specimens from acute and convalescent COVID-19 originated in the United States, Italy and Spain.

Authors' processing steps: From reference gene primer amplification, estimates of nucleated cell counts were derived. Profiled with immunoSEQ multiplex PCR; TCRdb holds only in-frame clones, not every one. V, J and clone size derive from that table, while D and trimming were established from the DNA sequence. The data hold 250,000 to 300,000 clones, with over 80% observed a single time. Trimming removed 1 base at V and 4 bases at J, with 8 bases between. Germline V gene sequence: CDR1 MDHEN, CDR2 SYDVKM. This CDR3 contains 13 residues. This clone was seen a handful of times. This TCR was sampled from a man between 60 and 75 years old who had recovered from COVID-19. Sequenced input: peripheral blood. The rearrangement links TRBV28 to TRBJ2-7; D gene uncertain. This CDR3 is CASSLYSGYEQYF. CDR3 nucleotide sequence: TGTGCCAGCAGTTTATATTCCGGGTACGAGCAGTACTTC. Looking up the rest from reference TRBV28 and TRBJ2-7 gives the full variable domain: DVKVTQSSRYLVKRTGEKVFLECVQDMDHENMFWYRQDPGLGLRLIYFSYDVKMKEKGDIPEGYSVSREKKERFSLILESASTNQTSMYLCASSLYSGYEQYFGPGTRLTVT.